The rows below give T cell receptor beta chains drawn from one sample of a study of CD8 T cells in ankylosing spondylitis. TCRdb re-called the 5' RACE reads through MiXCR, storing one row per CDR3 protein. Of about 220,000 distinct CDR3 sequences listed, about a sixth are singletons. Source material: blood, either unsorted or a sorted T cell fraction (not recorded which). The source is a male donor with ankylosing spondylitis. The CDR3 runs from the conserved cysteine through the conserved F or W. Fields, in order: D gene, clone size, J gene, V gene, CDR3 protein, CDR3 DNA. The D gene is left open where the match is weak. The size of a clone is reported for some rows only, either as once, few or many, or as a class for expanded clones.

d_call: .; clone_size: .; j_call: TRBJ2-1; v_call: TRBV7-9; cdr3_aa: CASSFAGADEQFF; cdr3_nt: TGTGCCAGCAGCTTTGCAGGGGCCGATGAGCAGTTCTTC
d_call: .; clone_size: .; j_call: TRBJ2-1; v_call: TRBV27; cdr3_aa: CASRPQGGYTYEQFF; cdr3_nt: TGTGCCAGCAGACCACAGGGAGGTTATACCTATGAGCAGTTCTTC
d_call: TRBD2; clone_size: few; j_call: TRBJ2-1; v_call: TRBV12-5; cdr3_aa: CASVSDLADYNEQFF; cdr3_nt: TGTGCTAGTGTCTCGGACCTAGCGGACTACAATGAGCAGTTCTTC
d_call: .; clone_size: .; j_call: TRBJ2-1; v_call: TRBV5-1; cdr3_aa: CASSESDATSYNEQFF; cdr3_nt: TGCGCCAGCAGCGAATCGGACGCCACCTCCTACAATGAGCAGTTCTTC
d_call: .; clone_size: few; j_call: TRBJ2-5; v_call: TRBV21-1; cdr3_aa: CASSARDREGSRETQYF; cdr3_nt: TGTGCCAGCAGCGCTCGGGACAGGGAGGGAAGTAGAGAGACCCAGTACTTC
d_call: TRBD1; clone_size: .; j_call: TRBJ1-5; v_call: TRBV7-2; cdr3_aa: CASSTTGGDNQPQHF; cdr3_nt: TGTGCCAGCAGCACCACAGGGGGGGACAATCAGCCCCAGCATTTT
d_call: TRBD2; clone_size: few; j_call: TRBJ2-5; v_call: TRBV29-1; cdr3_aa: CSVDTGGNQETQYF; cdr3_nt: TGCAGCGTTGACACGGGAGGGAACCAAGAGACCCAGTACTTC
d_call: .; clone_size: .; j_call: TRBJ2-6; v_call: TRBV13; cdr3_aa: CASSLAPGANVLTF; cdr3_nt: TGTGCCAGCAGCTTAGCACCTGGGGCCAACGTCCTGACTTTC
d_call: TRBD2; clone_size: few; j_call: TRBJ2-1; v_call: TRBV12-3/TRBV12-4; cdr3_aa: CASSLDAGGYNEQFF; cdr3_nt: TGTGCCAGCAGTTTAGATGCGGGGGGATACAATGAGCAGTTCTTC
d_call: .; clone_size: many; j_call: TRBJ2-7; v_call: TRBV12-3/TRBV12-4; cdr3_aa: CASSQDYLSYEQYF; cdr3_nt: TGTGCCAGCAGCCAGGACTATCTCTCCTACGAGCAGTACTTC
d_call: .; clone_size: few; j_call: TRBJ2-1; v_call: TRBV24-1; cdr3_aa: CATSDLGREGDEQFF; cdr3_nt: TGTGCCACCAGTGATTTGGGACGAGAGGGTGATGAGCAGTTCTTC
d_call: TRBD2; clone_size: .; j_call: TRBJ2-1; v_call: TRBV20-1; cdr3_aa: CSASLPSGSERADGEQFF; cdr3_nt: TGCAGTGCTAGTTTGCCTAGCGGGAGCGAGAGGGCTGATGGTGAGCAGTTCTTC
d_call: .; clone_size: .; j_call: TRBJ2-1; v_call: TRBV7-9; cdr3_aa: CASSLDGLNEQFF; cdr3_nt: TGTGCCAGCAGCTTAGACGGGCTAAATGAGCAGTTCTTC
d_call: .; clone_size: .; j_call: TRBJ2-3; v_call: TRBV6-2/TRBV6-3; cdr3_aa: CASSYLPGADTQYF; cdr3_nt: TGTGCCAGCAGTTACCTCCCGGGTGCAGATACGCAGTATTTT
d_call: TRBD2; clone_size: few; j_call: TRBJ2-1; v_call: TRBV7-2; cdr3_aa: CASSSLSGGGYEQFF; cdr3_nt: TGTGCCAGCAGCTCCTTAAGCGGGGGAGGGTATGAGCAGTTCTTC
d_call: TRBD1; clone_size: few; j_call: TRBJ1-1; v_call: TRBV27; cdr3_aa: CASSPRQGARTEAFF; cdr3_nt: TGTGCCAGCAGTCCCAGACAGGGGGCGCGGACTGAAGCTTTCTTT
d_call: .; clone_size: .; j_call: TRBJ2-5; v_call: TRBV27; cdr3_aa: CASSADSIRETQYF; cdr3_nt: TGTGCCAGCAGTGCCGACAGCATTCGAGAGACCCAGTACTTC
d_call: TRBD2; clone_size: once; j_call: TRBJ2-1; v_call: TRBV30; cdr3_aa: CAWDYEGGGNEQFF; cdr3_nt: TGTGCCTGGGACTACGAAGGCGGGGGCAATGAGCAGTTCTTC
d_call: .; clone_size: .; j_call: TRBJ1-1; v_call: TRBV5-6; cdr3_aa: CASSLEQGYTEAFF; cdr3_nt: TGTGCCAGCAGCTTGGAACAGGGCTACACTGAAGCTTTCTTT
d_call: TRBD1; clone_size: .; j_call: TRBJ1-2; v_call: TRBV12-3/TRBV12-4; cdr3_aa: CASSLAIPGTGNGYTF; cdr3_nt: TGTGCCAGCAGTTTAGCAATACCCGGGACAGGGAATGGCTACACCTTC
d_call: .; clone_size: .; j_call: TRBJ1-4; v_call: TRBV19; cdr3_aa: CASSYPFPGQAAEKLFF; cdr3_nt: TGTGCCAGTAGCTACCCATTTCCGGGACAAGCTGCTGAAAAACTGTTTTTT
d_call: .; clone_size: .; j_call: TRBJ1-1; v_call: TRBV4-1; cdr3_aa: CASSLQGTEAFF; cdr3_nt: TGCGCCAGCAGCCTTCAGGGGACTGAAGCTTTCTTT
d_call: .; clone_size: .; j_call: TRBJ1-1; v_call: TRBV6-6; cdr3_aa: CASSYLEEAFF; cdr3_nt: TGTGCCAGCAGTTATTTAGAGGAAGCTTTCTTT
d_call: .; clone_size: .; j_call: TRBJ2-7; v_call: TRBV4-1; cdr3_aa: CASSPRGLDYEQYF; cdr3_nt: TGCGCCAGCAGCCCGCGGGGGCTAGACTACGAGCAGTACTTC
d_call: TRBD2; clone_size: .; j_call: TRBJ2-7; v_call: TRBV6-1; cdr3_aa: CASTSAGGNYEQYF; cdr3_nt: TGTGCCAGCACCTCAGCGGGAGGTAACTACGAGCAGTACTTC
d_call: .; clone_size: few; j_call: TRBJ2-7; v_call: TRBV27; cdr3_aa: CASSLFLGPYEQYF; cdr3_nt: TGTGCCAGCAGTTTATTTTTAGGACCCTACGAGCAGTACTTC
d_call: .; clone_size: .; j_call: TRBJ2-7; v_call: TRBV7-8; cdr3_aa: CASSSTLLRPYEQYF; cdr3_nt: TGTGCCAGCAGCTCCACCCTCTTGAGACCCTACGAGCAGTACTTC
d_call: TRBD1; clone_size: few; j_call: TRBJ1-5; v_call: TRBV2; cdr3_aa: CASTGGNQPQHF; cdr3_nt: TGTGCCAGTACAGGGGGGAATCAGCCCCAGCATTTT
d_call: .; clone_size: few; j_call: TRBJ2-1; v_call: TRBV29-1; cdr3_aa: CSGAGGPHSYNEQFF; cdr3_nt: TGCTCTGGGGCCGGGGGACCTCACTCCTACAATGAGCAGTTCTTC
d_call: TRBD2; clone_size: .; j_call: TRBJ2-3; v_call: TRBV27; cdr3_aa: CASSMGLAGGLADTQYF; cdr3_nt: TGTGCCAGCAGTATGGGACTAGCGGGAGGATTGGCAGATACGCAGTATTTT
d_call: TRBD2; clone_size: few; j_call: TRBJ2-5; v_call: TRBV4-2; cdr3_aa: CASSQEKTSYETQYF; cdr3_nt: TGTGCCAGCAGCCAAGAGAAGACTAGCTATGAGACCCAGTACTTC